This T cell receptor beta chain was retrieved from a study of CD8+CD57+ T cells in acquired aplastic anemia. Study details: Sorted CD4+ plus CD8+ cells gave DNA averaging around 3 ug.

Only patients with CD8+CD57+ cell expansion on flow cytometry were chosen for sequencing. Patient blood was sampled before any therapy had been received. The use of genomic DNA as template underpinned the TCR beta VDJ and CDR3 profiling. TCRdb reprocessed the reads via MiXCR and lists one record per CDR3 protein. This sample has 95,000 to 150,000 distinct CDR3 sequences, with about 50% found just once. V was pared by 8 bases and J by 7 bases, with 12 bases between. The CDR3 is 13 residues long. CDR1 is SNHLY and CDR2 is FYNNEI in the germline V gene. This clonotype has more than one count but fewer than ten.

The sample consisted of sorted CD4+, CD8+, or CD8+CD57+ T cells (not recorded which) from PBMCs. This TCR was recovered from a human donor with aplastic anemia. The genes are TRBV2 and TRBJ1-6, with a tentative D call TRBD1 (5 bases). The CDR3 loop reads CASRDGGNSPLHF. The CDR3 region has the DNA TGTGCCAGCCGGGACGGGGGAAATTCACCCCTCCACTTT.